These 8 T cell receptor beta chains came from one sample sequenced in a study of CD8 T cells in Susac syndrome. With random hexamers, roughly 0.45 to 1 ug RNA was reverse transcribed. TCRdb re-analysed the immunoSEQ multiplex PCR reads in MiXCR, keeping a single row per CDR3 protein. The table has roughly 150,000 distinct CDR3 sequences, nearly 97% seen once. Input material: CD4+ T cells from PBMCs. All receptors derive from a human donor with Susac syndrome.

The rearrangement joins TRBV20-1 to TRBJ2-7, with 7 bases aligning to TRBD2. With 7 bases clipped from V and 3 bases from J, the junction kept 15 bases outside the gene matches. Germline V gives CDR1 DFQATT, CDR2 SNEGSKA (reference sequence). The CDR3 loop spans 15 amino acids. CDR3 in amino acids: CSVNGPSGNFYEQYF. The CDR3 nucleotides are TGCAGTGTTAACGGCCCGAGCGGGAACTTCTACGAGCAGTACTTC.

This clonotype has only a few counts. V and J are TRBV25-1 and TRBJ2-7; D unresolved. The ends were cut back, 8 bases at V and 0 bases at J, with 14 bases in the middle. The CDR3 is 14 residues long. The germline V gene encodes CDR1 MGHDK and CDR2 SYGVNS. The CDR3 nucleotides read TGTGCCAGCTCACAGACAACGCACTCCTACGAGCAGTACTTC. Translation gives CASSQTTHSYEQYF.

The V and J genes are TRBV4-1 and TRBJ2-7; no firm D call. V lost 1 base to trimming and J lost 6 bases, with 16 bases between them. Germline V lookup: CDR1 MGHRA, CDR2 YSYEKL. The CDR3 covers 15 residues. The CDR3 DNA is TGCGCCAGCAGCCAAGCCCGTGTAGGGATGGTCGAGCAGTACTTC. Translation: CASSQARVGMVEQYF.

The gene calls are TRBV13 and TRBJ2-5; the D gene is possibly TRBD2 (6 bases). The CDR3 runs 15 residues. Trimming took off 6 bases at V and 4 bases at J, with 18 bases between the two ends. Looked up from germline, CDR1 is PRHDT and CDR2 is FYEKMQ (reference sequence). The CDR3 nucleotides are TGTGCCAGCAGTCAACAGACTAGTTGGGGAGAGACCCAGTACTTC. Translated, it gives CASSQQTSWGETQYF.

The CDR3 loop is CASSPTPGQETQYF. The DNA for the CDR3 is TGTGCCAGCAGTCCCACTCCCGGGCAAGAGACCCAGTACTTC. The gene calls are TRBV28 and TRBJ2-5, with D unclear. Germline V gene lookup returns CDR1 MDHEN and CDR2 SYDVKM. The CDR3 totals 14 residues. Trimming took off 5 bases at V and 2 bases at J, with 12 bases between the two ends.

The chain couples TRBV28 to TRBJ1-5; 10 bases match TRBD1. The junction had 12 bases not matched to a gene; V was cut back by 6 bases and J by 7 bases. The CDR3 runs 16 residues. Germline lookup yields CDR1 MDHEN and CDR2 SYDVKM. The CDR3: CASSRPGTGAGQPQHF. The CDR3 DNA follows: TGTGCCAGCAGCCGCCCTGGGACAGGGGCAGGACAGCCCCAGCATTTT.

This chain links TRBV2 with TRBJ1-4; D might be TRBD1 (6 bases). CDR1 is SNHLY, CDR2 FYNNEI, per germline. V dropped 6 bases and J dropped 3 bases, with 8 bases sitting between them. The CDR3 is 13 residues long. DNA for the CDR3: TGTGCCAGCAGCCGGACAGCTAATGAAAAACTGTTTTTT. It codes for CASSRTANEKLFF.

The chain has TRBV9 and TRBJ1-2; D is possibly TRBD1 (6 bases). CDR3 length: 15 residues. Between the trimmed V and J ends, which lost 3 bases and 6 bases, there was a span of 18 bases. Looked up from germline, CDR1 is SGDLS and CDR2 is YYNGEE. The CDR3 DNA reads as TGTGCCAGCAGCGCGACGACAGGACTTAATGATGGCTACACCTTC. Protein: CASSATTGLNDGYTF.